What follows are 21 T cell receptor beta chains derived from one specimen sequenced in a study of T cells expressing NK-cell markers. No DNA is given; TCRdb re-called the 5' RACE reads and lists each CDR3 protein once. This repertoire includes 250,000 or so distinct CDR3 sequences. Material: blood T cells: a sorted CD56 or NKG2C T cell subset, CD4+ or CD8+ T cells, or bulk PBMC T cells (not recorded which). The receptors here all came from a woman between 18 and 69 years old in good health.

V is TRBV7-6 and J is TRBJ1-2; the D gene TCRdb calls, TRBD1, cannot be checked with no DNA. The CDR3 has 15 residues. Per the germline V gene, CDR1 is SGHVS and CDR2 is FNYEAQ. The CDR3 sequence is CASSIRTGQGGGYTF.

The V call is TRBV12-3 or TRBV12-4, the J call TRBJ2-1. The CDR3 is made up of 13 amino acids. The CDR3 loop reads CASTLSDYNEQFF.

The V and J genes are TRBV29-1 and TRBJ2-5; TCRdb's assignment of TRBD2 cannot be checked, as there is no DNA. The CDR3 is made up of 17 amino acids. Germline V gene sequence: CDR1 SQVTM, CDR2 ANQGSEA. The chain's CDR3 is CSVEGSPTSGPQETQYF.

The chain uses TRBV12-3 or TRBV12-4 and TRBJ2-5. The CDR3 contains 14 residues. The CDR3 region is CASSTFSVQETQYF.

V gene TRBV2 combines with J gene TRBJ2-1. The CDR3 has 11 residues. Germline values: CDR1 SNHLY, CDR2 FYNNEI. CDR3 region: CASSGRNEQFF.

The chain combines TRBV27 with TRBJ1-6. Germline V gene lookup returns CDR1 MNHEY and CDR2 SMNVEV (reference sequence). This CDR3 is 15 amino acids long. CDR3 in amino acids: CASSLPDGYNSPLHF.

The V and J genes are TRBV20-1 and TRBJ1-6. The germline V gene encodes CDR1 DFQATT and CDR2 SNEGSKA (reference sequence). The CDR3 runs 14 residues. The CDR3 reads CSATAGDYNSPLHF.

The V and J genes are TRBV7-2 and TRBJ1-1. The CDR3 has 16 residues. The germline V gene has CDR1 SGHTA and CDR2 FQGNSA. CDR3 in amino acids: CASSLDSTGRDTEAFF.

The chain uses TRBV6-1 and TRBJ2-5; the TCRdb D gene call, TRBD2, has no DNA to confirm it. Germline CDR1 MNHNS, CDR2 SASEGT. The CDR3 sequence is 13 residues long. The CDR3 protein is CARSAGREETQYF.

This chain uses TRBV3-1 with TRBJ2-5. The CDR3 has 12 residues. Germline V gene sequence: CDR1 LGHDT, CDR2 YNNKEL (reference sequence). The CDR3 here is CASSPGMETQYF.

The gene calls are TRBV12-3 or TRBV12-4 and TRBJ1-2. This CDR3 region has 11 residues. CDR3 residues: CASSQHYGYTF.

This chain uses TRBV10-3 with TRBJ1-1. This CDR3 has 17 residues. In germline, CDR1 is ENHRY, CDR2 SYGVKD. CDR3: CAISEWGLVEMNTEAFF.

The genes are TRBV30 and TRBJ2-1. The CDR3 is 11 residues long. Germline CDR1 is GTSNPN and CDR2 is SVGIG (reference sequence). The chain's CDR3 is CAWSRFNEQFF. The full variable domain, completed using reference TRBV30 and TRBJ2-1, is SQTIHQWPATLVQPVGSPLSLECTVEGTSNPNLYWYRQAAGRGLQLLFYSVGIGQISSEVPQNLSASRPQDRQFILSSKKLLLSDSGFYLCAWSRFNEQFFGPGTRLTVL.

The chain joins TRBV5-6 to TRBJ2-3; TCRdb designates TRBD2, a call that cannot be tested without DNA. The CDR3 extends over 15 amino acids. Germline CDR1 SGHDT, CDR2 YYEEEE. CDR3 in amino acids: CASSPGWTSGKTQYF. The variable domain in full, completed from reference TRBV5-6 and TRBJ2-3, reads DAGVTQSPTHLIKTRGQQVTLRCSPKSGHDTVSWYQQALGQGPQFIFQYYEEEERQRGNFPDRFSGHQFPNYSSELNVNALLLGDSALYLCASSPGWTSGKTQYFGPGTRLTVL.

CDR3 loop: CASTVFGREVGTDTQYF. The gene calls are TRBV12-3 or TRBV12-4 and TRBJ2-3; the D call of TRBD2 rests on TCRdb alone, since no DNA is present to check it. This CDR3 comprises 17 residues.

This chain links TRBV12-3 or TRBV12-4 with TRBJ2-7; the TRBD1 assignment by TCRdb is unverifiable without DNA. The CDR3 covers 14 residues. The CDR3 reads CASSRGTENGEQYF.

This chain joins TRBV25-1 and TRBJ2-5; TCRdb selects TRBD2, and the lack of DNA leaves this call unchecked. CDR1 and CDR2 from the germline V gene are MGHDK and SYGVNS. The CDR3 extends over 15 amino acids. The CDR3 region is CASSDHGRSTETQYF.

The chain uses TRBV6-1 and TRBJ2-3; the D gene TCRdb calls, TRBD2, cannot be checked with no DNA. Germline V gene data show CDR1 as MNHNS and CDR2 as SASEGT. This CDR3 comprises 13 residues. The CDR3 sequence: CASRVAVGDTQYF.

The CDR3 region is CASSLSGQGETQYF. This chain joins TRBV7-2 and TRBJ2-5; lacking DNA, the TRBD1 call made by TCRdb goes unchecked. The CDR3 length is 14 residues. Looked up from germline, CDR1 is SGHTA and CDR2 is FQGNSA.

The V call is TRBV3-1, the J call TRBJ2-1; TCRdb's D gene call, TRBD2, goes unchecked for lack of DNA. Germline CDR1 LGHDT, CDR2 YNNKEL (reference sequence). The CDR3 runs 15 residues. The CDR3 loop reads CASSQSGSSYNEQFF.

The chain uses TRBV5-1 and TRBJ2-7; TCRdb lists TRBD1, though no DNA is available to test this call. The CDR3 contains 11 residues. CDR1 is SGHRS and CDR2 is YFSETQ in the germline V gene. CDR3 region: CASRTGPEQYF. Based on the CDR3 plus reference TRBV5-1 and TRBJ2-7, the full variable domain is KAGVTQTPRYLIKTRGQQVTLSCSPISGHRSVSWYQQTPGQGLQFLFEYFSETQRNKGNFPGRFSGRQFSNSRSEMNVSTLELGDSALYLCASRTGPEQYFGPGTRLTVT.